Detailed here is one TCR beta chain. Mismatch with germline at one junction end may stem from a read error. The authors amplified TCR beta CDR3 regions, and they did so from RNA transcripts for repertoire sequencing. The library came from an HTBI-primed first-round RT-PCR and a second-round multiplex PCR. Each CDR3 protein is one row after TCRdb ran MiXCR on the multiplex PCR reads. The repertoire has hundreds of thousands of distinct CDR3 sequences, approximately 40% of them found once; the top ten carry 35% to 55%. The sample originates from a study of Graves' ophthalmopathy and Graves' hyperthyroidism. The CDR3 runs 15 residues. CDR1 SEHNR and CDR2 FQNEAQ come from the germline V gene (reference sequence). Other autoimmune diseases, uncontrolled infections, pregnancy or lactation ruled patients out of participation. The authors used Ficoll-Paque density gradient centrifugation to separate PBMCs. The input was more than 8 ml of fresh peripheral blood.

The sequencing sample was made of peripheral blood. The sequence was obtained from an adult man with Graves' ophthalmopathy. The chain couples TRBV7-9 to TRBJ1-1; possible D gene TRBD1, 5 bases. CDR3 loop: CASSRKAGGNTEAFF. CDR3 sequence (DNA): TGCGCCAGCAGCCGGAAGGCGGGGGGGAACACTGAAGCTTTCTTT.